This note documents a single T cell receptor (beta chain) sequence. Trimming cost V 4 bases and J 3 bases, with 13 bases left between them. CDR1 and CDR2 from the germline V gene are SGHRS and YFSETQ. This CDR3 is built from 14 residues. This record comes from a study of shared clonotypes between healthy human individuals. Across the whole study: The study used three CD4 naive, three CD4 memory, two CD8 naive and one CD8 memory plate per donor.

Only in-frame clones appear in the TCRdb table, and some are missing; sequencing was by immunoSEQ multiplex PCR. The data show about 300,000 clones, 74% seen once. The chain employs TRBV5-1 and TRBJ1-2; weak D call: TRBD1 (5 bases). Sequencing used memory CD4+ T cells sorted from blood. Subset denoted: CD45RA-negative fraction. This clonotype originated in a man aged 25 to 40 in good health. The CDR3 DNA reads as TGCGCCAGCAGCGCCGGGGGATTTGACTATGGCTACACCTTC. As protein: CASSAGGFDYGYTF.